Listed here is a single T cell receptor (beta chain). Between the trimmed V and J ends, which lost 5 bases and 4 bases, there was a span of 11 bases. The germline V gene has CDR1 SGHVS and CDR2 FQNEAQ. The CDR3 sequence is 13 residues long. Clones were sequenced by immunoSEQ multiplex PCR, and TCRdb holds only the in-frame ones, with some missing. This table holds about 1 million clones, roughly 80% found once. These data come from a study of shared clonotypes between healthy human individuals. J is TRBJ1-1 and V is TRBV7-8, with D uncertain. The clonotype comes from a man in his late teens or twenties in good health. Sequenced sample: memory CD4+ T cells sorted from blood. Subset meaning: CD45RA-negative fraction. Here the CDR3 DNA reads TGTGCCAGCAGCCGTAGGGAGGGCACTGAAGCTTTCTTT. Translated, it gives CASSRREGTEAFF.